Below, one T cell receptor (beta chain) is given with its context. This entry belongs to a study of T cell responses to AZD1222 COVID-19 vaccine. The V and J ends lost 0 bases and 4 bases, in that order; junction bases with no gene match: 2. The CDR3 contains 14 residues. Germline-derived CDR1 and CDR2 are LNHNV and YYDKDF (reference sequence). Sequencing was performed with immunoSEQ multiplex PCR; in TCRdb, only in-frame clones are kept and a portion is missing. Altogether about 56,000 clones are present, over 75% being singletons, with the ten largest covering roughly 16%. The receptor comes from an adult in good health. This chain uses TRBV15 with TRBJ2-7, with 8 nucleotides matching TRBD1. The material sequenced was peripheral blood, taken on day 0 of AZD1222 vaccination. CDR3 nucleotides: TGTGCCACCAGCAGAGAGCAGGGGGCTTACGAGCAGTACTTC. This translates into CATSREQGAYEQYF.